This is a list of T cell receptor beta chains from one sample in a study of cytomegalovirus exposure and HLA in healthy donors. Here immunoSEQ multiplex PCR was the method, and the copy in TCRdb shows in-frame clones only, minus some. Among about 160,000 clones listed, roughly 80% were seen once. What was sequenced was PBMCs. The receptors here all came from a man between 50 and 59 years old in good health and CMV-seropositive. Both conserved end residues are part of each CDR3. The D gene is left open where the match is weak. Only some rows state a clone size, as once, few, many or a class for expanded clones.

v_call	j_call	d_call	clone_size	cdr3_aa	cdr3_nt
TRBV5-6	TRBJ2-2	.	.	CASSRDLIAGELFF	TGTGCCAGCAGCAGGGACTTAATAGCCGGGGAGCTGTTTTTT
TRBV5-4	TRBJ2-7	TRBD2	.	CAGSSGGFYEQYF	TGTGCCGGTTCTAGCGGGGGGTTCTACGAGCAGTACTTC
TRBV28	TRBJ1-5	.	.	CASFRTQDNQPQHF	TGTGCCAGTTTTCGAACGCAGGACAATCAGCCCCAGCATTTT
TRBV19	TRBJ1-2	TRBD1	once	CASSGDRGAYGYTF	TGTGCCAGTAGTGGGGACAGGGGGGCTTATGGCTACACCTTC
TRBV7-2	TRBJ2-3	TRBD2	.	CASSPRTSGTDTQYF	TGTGCCAGCAGCCCCCGGACTAGCGGCACAGATACGCAGTATTTT
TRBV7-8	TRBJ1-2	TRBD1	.	CASSLGGQDYGYTF	TGTGCCAGCAGCTTGGGGGGACAGGACTATGGCTACACCTTC
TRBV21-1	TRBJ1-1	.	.	CASSIQGVVTEAFF	TGTGCCAGCAGCATTCAGGGTGTGGTGACTGAAGCTTTCTTT
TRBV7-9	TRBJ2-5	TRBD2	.	CASSRGETTSGQETQYF	TGTGCCAGCAGCCGAGGAGAGACGACTAGCGGCCAAGAGACCCAGTACTTC
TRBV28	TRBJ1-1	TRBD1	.	CASSPGGNTEAFF	TGTGCCAGCAGCCCAGGGGGAAACACTGAAGCTTTCTTT
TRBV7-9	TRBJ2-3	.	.	CASSSWGGDKDTQYF	TGTGCCAGCAGCTCCTGGGGAGGGGACAAAGATACGCAGTATTTT
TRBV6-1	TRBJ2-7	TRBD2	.	CASRELAAGEQYF	TGTGCCAGCAGGGAGCTAGCGGCGGGGGAGCAGTACTTC
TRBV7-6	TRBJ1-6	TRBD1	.	CASSQGTESTPLHF	TGTGCCAGCAGCCAGGGGACAGAAAGTACACCCCTCCACTTT
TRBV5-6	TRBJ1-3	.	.	CASSLGTDGTIYF	TGTGCCAGCAGCTTGGGGACAGACGGCACCATATATTTT
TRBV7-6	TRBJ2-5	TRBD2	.	CASSLAGGGETQYF	TGTGCCAGCAGCTTAGCCGGGGGGGGTGAGACCCAGTACTTC
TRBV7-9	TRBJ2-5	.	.	CASSLTGSSETQYF	TGTGCCAGCAGCCTCACAGGGTCAAGCGAGACCCAGTACTTC
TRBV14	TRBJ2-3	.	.	CASSQREHTDTQYF	TGTGCCAGCAGCCAGAGAGAGCACACAGATACGCAGTATTTT
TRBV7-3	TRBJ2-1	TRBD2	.	CASSSRLPLAGGHHEQFF	TGTGCCAGCAGCTCCCGACTCCCACTAGCGGGGGGGCACCATGAGCAGTTCTTC
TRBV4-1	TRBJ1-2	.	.	CASSQESGQNYGYTF	TGCGCCAGCAGCCAAGAATCTGGTCAGAACTATGGCTACACCTTC
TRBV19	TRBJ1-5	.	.	CASSSPGNQPQHF	TGTGCCAGTAGTTCTCCGGGCAATCAGCCCCAGCATTTT
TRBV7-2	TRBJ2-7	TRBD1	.	CASSLGQGGEGREQYF	TGTGCCAGCAGCTTAGGACAGGGGGGCGAAGGACGCGAGCAGTACTTC
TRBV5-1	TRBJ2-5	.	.	CASSAGVGETQYF	TGCGCCAGCAGCGCAGGGGTTGGGGAGACCCAGTACTTC
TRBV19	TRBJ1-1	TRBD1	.	CASSPDRAPFMNTEAFF	TGTGCCAGTAGTCCAGACAGGGCCCCCTTCATGAACACTGAAGCTTTCTTT
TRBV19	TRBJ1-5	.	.	CASSIERNQPQHF	TGTGCCAGTAGTATCGAGCGAAATCAGCCCCAGCATTTT
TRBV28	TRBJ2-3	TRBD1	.	CAGTGASTDTQYF	TGTGCCGGAACAGGGGCTAGTACAGATACGCAGTATTTT
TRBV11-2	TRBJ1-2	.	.	CASSLGRVLWHTF	TGTGCCAGCAGCTTAGGCAGGGTTCTATGGCACACCTTC
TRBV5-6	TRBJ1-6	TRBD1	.	CASSSQGFQIYNSPLHF	TGTGCCAGCAGCTCACAGGGGTTCCAGATATATAATTCACCCCTCCACTTT
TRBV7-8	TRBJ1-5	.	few	CASSMYSNQPQHF	TGTGCCAGCAGCATGTATAGCAATCAGCCCCAGCATTTT
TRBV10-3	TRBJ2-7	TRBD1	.	CATQGAPSSYEQYF	TGTGCCACCCAGGGGGCCCCCAGCTCCTACGAGCAGTACTTC
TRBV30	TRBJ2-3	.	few	CAWTASSRTDTQYF	TGTGCCTGGACCGCCTCTTCTAGGACAGATACGCAGTATTTT
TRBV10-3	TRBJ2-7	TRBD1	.	CATTGTGGAYEQYF	TGTGCCACAACCGGGACAGGGGGTGCCTACGAGCAGTACTTC
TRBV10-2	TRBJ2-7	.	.	CASSLQNYEQYF	TGCGCCAGCTCCTTACAAAACTACGAGCAGTACTTC
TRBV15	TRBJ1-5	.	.	CATSSRVGNQPQHF	TGTGCCACCAGTAGCAGGGTAGGCAATCAGCCCCAGCATTTT